One sample yielded the 27 T cell receptor beta chains listed below, sequenced in a study of CXCR3-negative and CXCR3-positive naive CD8 T cells. UMI labels and 5' RACE were used to prepare the TRB cDNA libraries. TCRdb reanalyzed the 5' RACE reads and collapses them to one entry per CDR3 protein, without DNA. The sample includes about 43,000 distinct CDR3 sequences. Sequencing was done on a sample of memory CD8+ T cells from blood. The receptors derive from a human donor in good health. Some clones in this sample may be carry-over from other donors' samples.

This chain connects TRBV6-2 or TRBV6-3 to TRBJ2-7; TCRdb returns TRBD1, unconfirmable since there is no DNA. The CDR3 runs 14 residues. Germline-derived CDR1 and CDR2 are MNHEY and SVGEGT. The CDR3 sequence: CASSYRDASYEQYF.

The V gene is TRBV29-1, the J gene TRBJ1-5. Germline V gene lookup returns CDR1 SQVTM and CDR2 ANQGSEA. The CDR3 length is 13 residues. CDR3 loop: CSARSREGQPQHF.

V usage is TRBV25-1 and J usage is TRBJ2-2; as DNA is missing, the TRBD1 call by TCRdb cannot be tested. The CDR3 length is 14 residues. Germline V lookup: CDR1 MGHDK, CDR2 SYGVNS. The CDR3 spells CASMDRENTGELFF.

This chain links TRBV7-9 with TRBJ2-2; TCRdb reports TRBD1, a call that lacks DNA to check it against. CDR3 size: 14 residues. Germline V gene lookup returns CDR1 SEHNR and CDR2 FQNEAQ (reference sequence). The CDR3 spells CASSLLQVTGELFF.

The chain couples TRBV6-5 to TRBJ2-2; absent DNA, TCRdb's TRBD1 call cannot be checked. The CDR3 spans 16 residues. From germline, CDR1 is MNHEY and CDR2 SVGAGI. CDR3 in amino acids: CASSYNWGANTGELFF.

The chain joins TRBV4-3 to TRBJ2-3; there is no DNA to check the TCRdb D call of TRBD1. This CDR3 has 15 residues. CDR1 is LGHNA, CDR2 YSLEER, per germline. CDR3 residues: CASSQTTASGDTQYF.

This chain joins TRBV11-2 and TRBJ2-7; absent DNA, TCRdb's TRBD1 call cannot be checked. Germline loops: CDR1 SGHAT, CDR2 FQNNGV. This CDR3 comprises 15 residues. The CDR3 loop is CASSRTSGTPYEQYF.

This chain uses TRBV20-1 with TRBJ1-2; TCRdb reports TRBD1, a call that lacks DNA to check it against. This CDR3 spans 13 amino acids. Germline CDR1 and CDR2: DFQATT and SNEGSKA (reference sequence). The CDR3 here is CSAIAQGIYGYTF.

This chain's CDR3 is CASSQERGGAGDTQYF. The rearrangement uses TRBV4-2 and TRBJ2-3; TCRdb indicates TRBD2, and absent DNA this call remains unverified. The CDR3 contains 16 residues. CDR1 and CDR2 from the germline V gene are LGHNA and YNFKEQ.

The rearrangement joins TRBV21-1 to TRBJ1-1. TRBV21-1 has pseudogene status. The CDR3 covers 15 residues. CDR3 amino acids: CASSKESGVNTEAFF.

This chain joins TRBV29-1 and TRBJ1-1; no DNA is available, so the TRBD1 call from TCRdb remains unchecked. The germline CDR1 and CDR2 sequences are SQVTM and ANQGSEA. This CDR3 spans 13 amino acids. CDR3: CSVEGGLQPEAFF.

The J gene is TRBJ1-1, the V gene TRBV10-3; without DNA, the TCRdb call of TRBD1 cannot be checked. This CDR3 is 13 amino acids long. CDR1 is ENHRY, CDR2 SYGVKD, per germline. CDR3 region: CAISEQGNTEAFF.

The chain employs TRBV7-9 and TRBJ2-7; absent DNA, TCRdb's TRBD1 call cannot be checked. Germline CDR1 SEHNR, CDR2 FQNEAQ (reference sequence). This CDR3 region has 15 residues. The CDR3 sequence is CASSGTGGVIYEQYF.

The chain links TRBV4-2 to TRBJ2-2; the TCRdb call, TRBD2, lacks DNA for checking. Germline CDR1 is LGHNA and CDR2 is YNFKEQ. The CDR3 extends over 16 amino acids. This chain's CDR3 is CASSQASGRDTGELFF.

J is TRBJ2-7 and V is TRBV29-1; with no DNA, the TCRdb D assignment of TRBD1 cannot be verified. This CDR3 has 13 residues. The germline V gene encodes CDR1 SQVTM and CDR2 ANQGSEA. The CDR3 here is CSALGGQVTEQYF.

The rearrangement joins TRBV7-9 to TRBJ2-6; TCRdb names TRBD1, which stays unverified in the absence of DNA. CDR3 length: 16 residues. Germline V gene data show CDR1 as SEHNR and CDR2 as FQNEAQ (reference sequence). CDR3 sequence: CAGAPTIGPRANVLTF.

The chain links TRBV15 to TRBJ2-1; TCRdb names TRBD2, which stays unverified in the absence of DNA. From germline, CDR1 is LNHNV and CDR2 YYDKDF (reference sequence). This CDR3 contains 19 residues. CDR3 sequence reads: CATSRDPPPGSGVYNEQFF. The full variable domain, with the rest looked up from reference TRBV15 and TRBJ2-1, is DAMVIQNPRYQVTQFGKPVTLSCSQTLNHNVMYWYQQKSSQAPKLLFHYYDKDFNNEADTPDNFQSRRPNTSFCFLDIRSPGLGDTAMYLCATSRDPPPGSGVYNEQFFGPGTRLTVL.

According to its frequency, this clonotype is medium-sized. The CDR3 is CASSSASGQGYTEAFF. The chain is built from TRBV7-6 and TRBJ1-1; TCRdb's D gene call, TRBD1, goes unchecked for lack of DNA. The CDR3 length is 16 residues. Germline values: CDR1 SGHVS, CDR2 FNYEAQ.

The genes are TRBV7-9 and TRBJ1-2. The CDR3 is 14 residues long. CDR1 and CDR2 from the germline V gene are SEHNR and FQNEAQ (reference sequence). Here the CDR3 reads CASSLGQEFYGYTF.

The rearrangement links TRBV9 to TRBJ1-1. The CDR3 loop spans 16 amino acids. The V gene's germline CDR1 is SGDLS and CDR2 YYNGEE. The CDR3 loop reads CASSVEGPMGDTEAFF.

The chain recombines TRBV6-2 or TRBV6-3 with TRBJ2-4; TCRdb lists TRBD1, though no DNA is available to test this call. CDR3 length: 15 residues. The germline CDR1 and CDR2 sequences are MNHEY and SVGEGT. The CDR3 sequence is CASSYSETGLTIQYF.

V gene TRBV15 combines with J gene TRBJ2-7; TCRdb's D gene call, TRBD1, goes unchecked for lack of DNA. Germline loops: CDR1 LNHNV, CDR2 YYDKDF (reference sequence). This CDR3 is 16 amino acids long. The CDR3 region is CATSPKWGQRSYEQYF.

This chain uses TRBV20-1 with TRBJ2-5; absent DNA, TCRdb's TRBD1 call cannot be checked. The CDR3 covers 15 residues. Germline V gene lookup returns CDR1 DFQATT and CDR2 SNEGSKA (reference sequence). The CDR3 reads CSAPHPDREQETQYF.

The rearrangement uses TRBV23-1 and TRBJ2-1; TCRdb returns TRBD2, unconfirmable since there is no DNA. TRBV23-1 is annotated as an ORF whose role is uncertain. The CDR3 has 19 residues. The CDR3 is CASSQSRLAGGSLYNEQFF.

The V and J genes are TRBV10-3 and TRBJ2-1; TCRdb's assignment of TRBD1 cannot be checked, as there is no DNA. The CDR3 sequence is 17 residues long. In germline, CDR1 is ENHRY, CDR2 SYGVKD. The CDR3 spells CAISDLGGPSSYNEQFF.

The chain couples TRBV6-6 to TRBJ2-1. Looked up from germline, CDR1 is MNHNY and CDR2 is SVGAGI (reference sequence). This CDR3 has 15 residues. Here the CDR3 reads CASSYSQASYNEQFF.

V and J are TRBV4-3 and TRBJ2-1; TCRdb names TRBD1, which stays unverified in the absence of DNA. Germline CDR1 LGHNA, CDR2 YSLEER. The CDR3 contains 16 residues. CDR3 protein: CASSQDSAGAYTEQFF.